A single TCR beta chain is shown here with its context. No antigen is known for it. The data were taken from a study of Tregs in tolerant kidney transplant recipients. Points from the study as a whole: Findings come from small patient numbers and require larger validation.

Profiling relied on immunoSEQ multiplex PCR, and the TCRdb table lists in-frame clones only, not all of them. The table records about 240,000 clones, 80% to 85% of them present only once. The CDR3 covers 11 residues. Germline CDR1 reads SNHLY; CDR2 reads FYNNEI. With 1 base removed from V and 5 bases from J, the gap between germline ends came to 2 bases. This TCR came from a human donor in good health. Sequencing was performed on CD4+ T cells from blood. The rearrangement links TRBV2 to TRBJ2-5; no firm D call. CDR3 DNA sequence: TGTGCCAGCAGTGAAGATGAGACCCAGTACTTC. Residues: CASSEDETQYF.